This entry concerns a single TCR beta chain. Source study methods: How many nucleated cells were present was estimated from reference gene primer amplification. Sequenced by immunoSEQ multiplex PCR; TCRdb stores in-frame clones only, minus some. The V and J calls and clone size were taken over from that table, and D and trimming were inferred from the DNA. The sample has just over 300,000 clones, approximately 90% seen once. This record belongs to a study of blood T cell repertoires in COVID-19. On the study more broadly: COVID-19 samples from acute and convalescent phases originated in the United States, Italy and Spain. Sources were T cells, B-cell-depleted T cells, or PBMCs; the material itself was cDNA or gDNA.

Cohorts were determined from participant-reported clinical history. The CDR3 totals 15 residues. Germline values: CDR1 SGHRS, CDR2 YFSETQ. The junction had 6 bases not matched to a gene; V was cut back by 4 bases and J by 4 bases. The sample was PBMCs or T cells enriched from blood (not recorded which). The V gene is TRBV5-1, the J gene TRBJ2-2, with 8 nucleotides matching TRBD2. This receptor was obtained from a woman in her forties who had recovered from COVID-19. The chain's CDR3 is CASSALAAFTGELFF. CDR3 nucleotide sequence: TGCGCCAGCAGCGCACTAGCGGCCTTCACCGGGGAGCTGTTTTTT. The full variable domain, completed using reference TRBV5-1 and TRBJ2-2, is KAGVTQTPRYLIKTRGQQVTLSCSPISGHRSVSWYQQTPGQGLQFLFEYFSETQRNKGNFPGRFSGRQFSNSRSEMNVSTLELGDSALYLCASSALAAFTGELFFGEGSRLTVL.